This T cell receptor (beta chain) was documented in a study of T cells after posttransplantation cyclophosphamide. General study results and limits: TRB overlap between skin or GI tissue T cells and blood was limited.

Libraries were prepared by immunoSEQ multiplex PCR; TCRdb keeps only in-frame clonotypes and omits some of them. This sample carries approximately 25,000 clones and no singletons, and around 4.4% goes to the top ten. This clone was picked up many times. Its antigen remains unknown. The source material was PBMCs. The receptor was isolated from a woman in her forties or fifties in good health, CMV-negative, and a related stem cell transplant donor.

CDR3 nucleotides: TGCAGCGTCGGACAGCCATACAATGAGCAGTTCTTC. Translation: CSVGQPYNEQFF. The rearrangement uses TRBV29-1 and TRBJ2-1; maybe TRBD1 (6 bases). This CDR3 spans 12 amino acids. With 6 bases removed from V and 4 bases from J, the gap between germline ends came to 10 bases. CDR1 and CDR2 from the germline V gene are SQVTM and ANQGSEA.